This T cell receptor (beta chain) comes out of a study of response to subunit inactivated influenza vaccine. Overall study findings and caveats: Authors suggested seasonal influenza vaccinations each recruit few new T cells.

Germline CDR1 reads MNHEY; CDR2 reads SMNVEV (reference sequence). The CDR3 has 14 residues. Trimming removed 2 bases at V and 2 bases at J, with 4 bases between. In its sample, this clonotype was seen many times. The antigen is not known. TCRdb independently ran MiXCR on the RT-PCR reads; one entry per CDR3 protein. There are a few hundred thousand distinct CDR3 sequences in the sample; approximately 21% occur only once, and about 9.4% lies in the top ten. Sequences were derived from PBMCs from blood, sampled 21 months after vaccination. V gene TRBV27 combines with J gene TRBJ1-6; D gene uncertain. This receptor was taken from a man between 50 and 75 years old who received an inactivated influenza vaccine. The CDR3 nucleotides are TGTGCCAGCAGTTTAGGAGCCTATAATTCACCCCTCCACTTT. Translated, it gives CASSLGAYNSPLHF.